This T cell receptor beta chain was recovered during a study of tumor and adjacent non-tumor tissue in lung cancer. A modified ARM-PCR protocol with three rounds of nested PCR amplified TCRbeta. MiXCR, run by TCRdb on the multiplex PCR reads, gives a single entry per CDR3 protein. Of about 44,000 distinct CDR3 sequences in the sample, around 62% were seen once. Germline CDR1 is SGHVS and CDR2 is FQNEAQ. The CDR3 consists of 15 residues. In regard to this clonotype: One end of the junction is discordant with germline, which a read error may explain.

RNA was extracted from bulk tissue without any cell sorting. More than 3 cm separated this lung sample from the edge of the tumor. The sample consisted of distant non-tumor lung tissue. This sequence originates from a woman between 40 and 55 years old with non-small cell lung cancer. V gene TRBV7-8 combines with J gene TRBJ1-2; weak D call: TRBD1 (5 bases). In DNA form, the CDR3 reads TGTGCCGGCAGCTTAGCTTTGCAGGGATCCTATGGCTACAGCTTC. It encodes CAGSLALQGSYGYSF.